Listed below are T cell receptor beta chains from one sample, sequenced in a study of cytomegalovirus exposure and HLA in healthy donors. This table comes from immunoSEQ multiplex PCR, and its TCRdb copy is limited to in-frame clones, with some not included. The data hold over 110,000 clones, with roughly 80% observed a single time. Material for sequencing was PBMCs. The receptors stem from a man between 18 and 29 years old in good health and CMV-seronegative. Each CDR3 is given with its conserved first and last residue. The D gene is left open where the match is weak. Rows give clone size only sometimes, using once, few, many, or a class for an expanded clone.

J | V | size | D | DNA | CDR3
TRBJ1-5 | TRBV6-6 | NA | NA | TGTGCCAGCAGTTACTCGGGCCGGTCCCTTCATCAGCCCCAGCATTTT | CASSYSGRSLHQPQHF
TRBJ2-5 | TRBV9 | NA | NA | TGTGCCAGCAGCGTATCGGCAGGTGACCAAGAGACCCAGTACTTC | CASSVSAGDQETQYF
TRBJ2-7 | TRBV29-1 | NA | TRBD1 | TGCAGCGCCGGGACAGGGGCCTACGAGCAGTACTTC | CSAGTGAYEQYF
TRBJ1-1 | TRBV7-9 | once | NA | TGTGCCAGCAGCTTAGTAGTGAACACTGAAGCTTTCTTT | CASSLVVNTEAFF
TRBJ1-3 | TRBV29-1 | NA | NA | TGCAGCGTTGAGGACAGCGGCTCTGGAAACACCATATATTTT | CSVEDSGSGNTIYF
TRBJ1-1 | TRBV19 | NA | NA | TGTGCCAGTAGTATAGTTGGGGGGGCCGGCACTGAAGCTTTCTTT | CASSIVGGAGTEAFF
TRBJ2-3 | TRBV21-1 | few | NA | TGTGCCAGCCCACTAGAGAGGATGACAGATACGCAGTATTTT | CASPLERMTDTQYF
TRBJ2-6 | TRBV30 | NA | TRBD1 | TGTGCCTGGAGTACGGACAGGGTTGGGGCCAACGTCCTGACTTTC | CAWSTDRVGANVLTF
TRBJ1-2 | TRBV7-9 | few | TRBD1 | TGTGCCAGCAGCTTAAATTGGGACAGCCTATCTAACTATGGCTACACCTTC | CASSLNWDSLSNYGYTF
TRBJ2-2 | TRBV13 | NA | TRBD1 | TGTGCCAGCCGTATAGTTGGACAGGGTACCGGGGAGCTGTTTTTT | CASRIVGQGTGELFF
TRBJ1-5 | TRBV15 | NA | TRBD1 | TGTGCCACCAGCAGAGGGGGACAGACCAATACCCCCCAGCATTTT | CATSRGGQTNTPQHF
TRBJ1-2 | TRBV2 | few | NA | TGTGCCAGCAGTGTCCGAGACAGAGCTGGCTACACCTTC | CASSVRDRAGYTF
TRBJ1-2 | TRBV7-9 | NA | TRBD1 | TGTGCCAGCAGTTTCACACAGGGGGTCGGGGGCTACACCTTC | CASSFTQGVGGYTF
TRBJ2-7 | TRBV7-9 | NA | TRBD1 | TGTGCCAGCAGCTTAGCAACAGGGGCCTTCTACGAGCAGTACTTC | CASSLATGAFYEQYF
TRBJ1-3 | TRBV10-1 | few | NA | TGCGCCAGCAGTGAGCCATCGCAATGGGCGATTAGAAACACCATATATTTT | CASSEPSQWAIRNTIYF
TRBJ1-4 | TRBV6-1 | once | NA | TGTGCCAGCAGTCCTTGGAGGGGAAAACTGTTTTTT | CASSPWRGKLFF
TRBJ1-3 | TRBV7-9 | NA | TRBD1 | TGTGCCAGGACAGGGGGTGGAAACACCATATATTTT | CARTGGGNTIYF
TRBJ1-2 | TRBV5-6 | NA | NA | TGTGCCAGCAGCCTCCCCCTCTTAGCACCGGGCTACACCTTC | CASSLPLLAPGYTF
TRBJ2-1 | TRBV5-1 | NA | NA | TGCGCCAGCAGCACTGTTAACAGGGCGTATGAGCAGTTCTTC | CASSTVNRAYEQFF
TRBJ2-7 | TRBV7-2 | once | TRBD1 | TGTGCCAGCAGCCCGGACAGGTACGAGCAGTACTTC | CASSPDRYEQYF
TRBJ1-6 | TRBV9 | NA | NA | TGTGCCAGCAGCGTTCAGTCTAATTCACCCCTCCACTTT | CASSVQSNSPLHF
TRBJ2-7 | TRBV2 | NA | TRBD1 | TGTGCCAGCATGGGGACCGGGACAGGGGACCACGAGCAGTACTTC | CASMGTGTGDHEQYF
TRBJ2-7 | TRBV7-2 | NA | NA | TGTGCCAGCAGCTTATCTAACGAGCAGTACTTC | CASSLSNEQYF
TRBJ1-1 | TRBV29-1 | NA | TRBD1 | TGCAGCGTGTCCGGGACAGGGTTTCGTAACACTGAAGCTTTCTTT | CSVSGTGFRNTEAFF
TRBJ2-3 | TRBV11-3 | NA | NA | TGTGCCAGCAGCTCCAAGCGCACAGATACGCAGTATTTT | CASSSKRTDTQYF
TRBJ1-3 | TRBV10-3 | NA | NA | TGTGCCATCAGTCACTACCAGCCCCCCTCTGGAAACACCATATATTTT | CAISHYQPPSGNTIYF
TRBJ1-1 | TRBV7-9 | NA | NA | TGTGCCAGCAGCTCGAACCTACAGACGCCCCCAACTGAAGCTTTCTTT | CASSSNLQTPPTEAFF
TRBJ2-1 | TRBV11-1 | NA | TRBD1 | TGTGCCAGCAGCTTGGGACAGGGATCGGCAAATGAGCAGTTCTTC | CASSLGQGSANEQFF
TRBJ2-7 | TRBV6-5 | NA | TRBD2 | TGTGCCAGCAGTTACGCGGGGGGGGAGCAGTACTTC | CASSYAGGEQYF
TRBJ2-5 | TRBV6-6 | NA | TRBD2 | TGTGCCAGCGTGAGCGGGGAGCCGACCCAGTACTTC | CASVSGEPTQYF
TRBJ2-2 | TRBV5-5 | NA | NA | TGTGCCAGCAGCGACGGACAGACGAACACCGGGGAGCTGTTTTTT | CASSDGQTNTGELFF
TRBJ1-2 | TRBV13 | NA | TRBD1 | TGTGCCAGCAGCCCAAGGACAGGGGGGGATTATGGCTACACCTTC | CASSPRTGGDYGYTF
TRBJ1-2 | TRBV16 | once | NA | TGTGCCAGCAGCCAAGCCAGGGGAGCGGATGGCTACACCTTC | CASSQARGADGYTF
TRBJ2-6 | TRBV30 | NA | NA | TGTGCCTGGAGTGTCGGGGTCTCTGGGGCCAACGTCCTGACTTTC | CAWSVGVSGANVLTF
TRBJ1-5 | TRBV19 | NA | TRBD1 | TGTGCCAGTAGGGGAACCGGGACAGATAGCAATCAGCCCCAGCATTTT | CASRGTGTDSNQPQHF
TRBJ1-4 | TRBV7-2 | NA | NA | TGTGCCAGCAGCTTAGCAAACACAGAGAAAGAAAAACTGTTTTTT | CASSLANTEKEKLFF